This entry lists 4 T cell receptor beta chains sequenced from one sample in a study of cytomegalovirus exposure and HLA in healthy donors. The table came from immunoSEQ multiplex PCR; TCRdb's copy has only in-frame clones and leaves some out. Of tens of thousands of clones in the sample, roughly 94% were seen once. Sequencing was performed on PBMCs. These receptors were taken from a woman aged 18-29 years in good health and CMV-seropositive.

The J gene is TRBJ1-6, the V gene TRBV11-2; D is ambiguous. In germline, CDR1 is SGHAT, CDR2 FQNNGV. The CDR3 loop spans 14 amino acids. Trimming cost V 1 base and J 8 bases, with 9 bases left between them. CDR3 bases: TGTGCCAGCAGCTTAGTGGTGGCGGATTCACCCCTCCACTTT. Translation gives CASSLVVADSPLHF.

V and J are TRBV5-6 and TRBJ1-1; unclear D gene. Trimming took off 0 bases at V and 4 bases at J, with 7 bases between the two ends. The CDR3 spans 13 residues. Germline assignment: CDR1 SGHDT and CDR2 YYEEEE. The CDR3 here is CASSLGPGTEAFF. The DNA for the CDR3 is TGTGCCAGCAGCTTGGGTCCGGGCACTGAAGCTTTCTTT.

This chain connects TRBV7-6 to TRBJ1-1; TRBD1 matches at 7 bases. The V segment lost 4 bases and the J segment 5 bases; nucleotides outside the gene matches: 10. Germline V CDR1 and CDR2: SGHVS, FNYEAQ. CDR3 size: 15 residues. In DNA form, the CDR3 reads TGTGCCAGCAGCTCGGGACAGCAGAGGAAAACTGAAGCTTTCTTT. Residues: CASSSGQQRKTEAFF.

CDR3: CASSYWTGDGYTF. CDR3 sequence (DNA): TGTGCCAGCAGTTACTGGACAGGGGATGGCTACACCTTC. The chain joins TRBV6-6 to TRBJ1-2; 9 positions agree with TRBD1. J gave up 6 bases and V 1 base, and 0 bases lay outside the gene matches. This CDR3 is built from 13 residues. Germline values: CDR1 MNHNY, CDR2 SVGAGI (reference sequence).